This T cell receptor beta chain was sequenced during a study of breast tumors, draining lymph nodes, adjacent tissues. This clonotype was recorded at least ten times. The antigen is undetermined. TCRdb re-derived calls from the multiplex PCR reads in MiXCR, one entry per CDR3 protein. The sample contains some 85,000 distinct CDR3 sequences, approximately 30% of which appear only once. The CDR3 runs 15 residues. The germline V and J ends were trimmed by 3 bases and 1 base, with 10 bases remaining between them. Samples came from axillary lymph nodes draining the breast cancer. General study findings and limits: Tumor TCR diversity was below lymph nodes but above nontumor tissue. Tumor and nontumor repertoires were significantly more similar in luminal-like than in basal-like breast cancer. The data were judged consistent with most tumor T cells coming from lymph node and expanding in tumor. Tumor T cell lymph node origin was a supported hypothesis, not proven.

The sample was axillary lymph node tissue. This clonotype originated in a female donor with breast cancer. Some clones in this sample may be carry-over from other donors' samples. The J gene is TRBJ2-4, the V gene TRBV12-3 or TRBV12-4, with D perhaps TRBD2 (6 bases). CDR3 protein: CASSFAAGAKNIQYF. CDR3 nucleotide sequence: TGTGCCAGCAGTTTCGCGGCGGGGGCCAAAAACATTCAGTACTTC.